The 30 T cell receptor beta chains reported below all come from one sample, sequenced in a study of blood T cell repertoires in COVID-19. Here immunoSEQ multiplex PCR was the method, and the copy in TCRdb shows in-frame clones only, minus some. The table lists 100,000 to 150,000 clones, around 81% of them singletons, with about a sixth in the top ten. The sequenced sample was peripheral blood. Every receptor here comes from a man aged 25-45 years with COVID-19, enrolled during active disease.

The rearrangement uses TRBV21-1 and TRBJ1-6. TRBV21-1 is assigned pseudogene status. This CDR3 has 18 amino acids. The CDR3 sequence is CASSKADKGVGGNSPLHF. The CDR3 DNA reads TGTGCCAGCAGCAAAGCAGATAAGGGAGTGGGGGGGAATTCACCCCTCCACTTT.

The V call is TRBV7-2, the J call TRBJ1-1; 7 positions agree with TRBD1. Trimming cost V 2 bases and J 7 bases; bases outside gene matches: 7. The germline V gene has CDR1 SGHTA and CDR2 FQGNSA. CDR3 size: 14 residues. DNA for the CDR3: TGTGCCAGCAGCTTAATGGAACAGGGGCTTGAAGCTTTCTTT. Translation: CASSLMEQGLEAFF. Looking up the rest from reference TRBV7-2 and TRBJ1-1 gives the full variable domain: GAGVSQSPSNKVTEKGKDVELRCDPISGHTALYWYRQSLGQGLEFLIYFQGNSAPDKSGLPSDRFSAERTGGSVSTLTIQRTQQEDSAVYLCASSLMEQGLEAFFGQGTRLTVV.

DNA of the CDR3: TGTGCCTGGAGTTTGGAGGGACAGAATTCACCCCTCCACTTT. Protein product: CAWSLEGQNSPLHF. The V gene is TRBV30, the J gene TRBJ1-6, with 7 nucleotides matching TRBD1. This CDR3 has 14 residues. V lost 2 bases to trimming and J lost 7 bases; unmatched junction nucleotides: 5. Per germline, CDR1 GTSNPN and CDR2 SVGIG (reference sequence).

This sequence joins TRBV2 and TRBJ1-4; TRBD1 agrees at 7 bases. Germline V gene data show CDR1 as SNHLY and CDR2 as FYNNEI. The CDR3 runs to 16 residues. J was trimmed by 7 bases and V by 6 bases; bases with no gene match: 14. CDR3: CASSSRDSRAGEKLFF. The CDR3 nucleotides read TGTGCCAGCAGCAGCCGGGACAGTCGAGCGGGTGAAAAACTGTTTTTT. The variable domain in full, with the rest retrieved from reference TRBV2 and TRBJ1-4, is EPEVTQTPSHQVTQMGQEVILRCVPISNHLYFYWYRQILGQKVEFLVSFYNNEISEKSEIFDDQFSVERPDGSNFTLKIRSTKLEDSAMYFCASSSRDSRAGEKLFFGSGTQLSVL.

This clone was picked up many times. The chain links TRBV30 to TRBJ2-7; TRBD1 aligns across 8 bases. The V gene's germline CDR1 is GTSNPN and CDR2 SVGIG (reference sequence). The CDR3 extends over 12 amino acids. V lost 5 bases to trimming and J lost 5 bases; unmatched junction nucleotides: 5. In DNA form, the CDR3 reads TGTGCCTGGGGACAGGGAACCCACGAGCAGTACTTC. Its protein product is CAWGQGTHEQYF.

This clone was seen a single time. This chain connects TRBV28 to TRBJ1-5, with D unresolved. The CDR3 runs 17 residues. Per the germline V gene, CDR1 is MDHEN and CDR2 is SYDVKM. V lost 6 bases and J 1 base, leaving 19 bases between the germline ends. CDR3 amino acids: CASRSAGKGGSNQPQHF. Written as DNA, the CDR3 is TGTGCCAGCAGGTCGGCAGGTAAAGGAGGGAGCAATCAGCCCCAGCATTTT.

This chain connects TRBV6-1 to TRBJ1-3; D gene unclear. Germline CDR1 reads MNHNS; CDR2 reads SASEGT. This CDR3 is built from 18 residues. Trimming cost V 2 bases and J 0 bases, with 17 bases left between them. The CDR3, as DNA: TGTGCCAGCAGTGAATATTTAGGAGGCCCAAGCTCTGGAAACACCATATATTTT. Its protein is CASSEYLGGPSSGNTIYF.

Only a few counts were recorded for this clone. This sequence joins TRBV6-6 and TRBJ2-7; 9 bases are shared with TRBD2. The CDR3 length is 14 residues. Unmatched junction bases numbered 6, after V lost 5 bases and J lost 4 bases. The V gene's germline CDR1 is MNHNY and CDR2 SVGAGI (reference sequence). DNA of the CDR3: TGTGCCAGCAGTACCCTAGCGGGGCAATACGAGCAGTACTTC. This codes for CASSTLAGQYEQYF.

The rearrangement uses TRBV4-2 and TRBJ2-7, with D possibly TRBD1 on 5 matching bases. V lost 1 base to trimming and J lost 0 bases, with 10 bases between them. The CDR3 is 15 residues long. Germline V gene data show CDR1 as LGHNA and CDR2 as YNFKEQ. The CDR3 is CASSQAQGLSYEQYF. The CDR3 DNA reads TGTGCCAGCAGCCAAGCCCAGGGCCTCTCCTACGAGCAGTACTTC.

The V and J genes are TRBV4-1 and TRBJ1-6, with 9 bases matching TRBD1. The CDR3 is made up of 19 amino acids. The ends lost 1 base at V and 6 bases at J; junction bases unmatched: 13. Germline-derived CDR1 and CDR2 are MGHRA and YSYEKL. The CDR3 nucleotides are TGCGCCAGCAGCCAAGGCACTCTTAAAGGACAGGGGACTAATTCACCCCTCCACTTT. This translates into CASSQGTLKGQGTNSPLHF.

The genes are TRBV28 and TRBJ1-4, with D hard to call. CDR3 length equals 16 residues. V was shortened by 5 bases and J by 4 bases, with 17 bases between the two germline ends. Per germline, CDR1 MDHEN and CDR2 SYDVKM. CDR3 bases: TGTGCCAGCAGTCCGACCGGACGGGATCTTAATGAAAAACTGTTTTTT. As protein: CASSPTGRDLNEKLFF.

This clone was detected a few times. This rearrangement joins TRBV6-5 to TRBJ1-3; TRBD1 agrees at 8 bases. Germline CDR1 reads MNHEY; CDR2 reads SVGAGI. CDR3 length: 15 amino acids. With 6 bases clipped from V and 4 bases from J, the junction kept 8 bases outside the gene matches. In nucleotides, the CDR3 is TGTGCCAGCAGGCAGATGACAGGGGTCGGAAACACCATATATTTT. This codes for CASRQMTGVGNTIYF.

The CDR3 DNA sequence: TGTGCCAGCTCACCCCGTCAGATCCAGGGAGGAGACATTCAGTACTTC. It yields the protein CASSPRQIQGGDIQYF. The chain is built from TRBV18 and TRBJ2-4, with a possible D match to TRBD2 (6 bases). The V and J ends lost 3 bases and 8 bases respectively, with 20 bases between them. The CDR3 loop spans 16 amino acids. CDR1 is KGHSH and CDR2 is LQKENI in the germline V gene.

The chain is built from TRBV7-2 and TRBJ1-5; D remains unclear. Germline loops: CDR1 SGHTA, CDR2 FQGNSA. With 1 base removed from V and 6 bases from J, the gap between germline ends came to 7 bases. The CDR3 contains 13 residues. This CDR3 is CASSLVSSQPQHF. The DNA of the CDR3 is TGTGCCAGCAGCTTAGTGAGTAGTCAGCCCCAGCATTTT. The full variable domain, with the rest looked up from reference TRBV7-2 and TRBJ1-5, is GAGVSQSPSNKVTEKGKDVELRCDPISGHTALYWYRQSLGQGLEFLIYFQGNSAPDKSGLPSDRFSAERTGGSVSTLTIQRTQQEDSAVYLCASSLVSSQPQHFGDGTRLSIL.

The CDR3 spells CSAIDRGGYTF. As DNA, the CDR3 is TGCAGTGCCATAGACAGGGGAGGCTACACCTTC. J is TRBJ1-2 and V is TRBV20-1, with TRBD1 matching 8 bases. CDR1 is DFQATT and CDR2 is SNEGSKA in the germline V gene (reference sequence). The trim removed 6 bases at V and 8 bases at J, leaving 5 bases unmatched. The CDR3 contains 11 residues.

V and J are TRBV20-1 and TRBJ2-5; D call uncertain. The CDR3 consists of 11 residues. V was pared by 4 bases and J by 3 bases, with 6 bases between. CDR1 DFQATT and CDR2 SNEGSKA come from the germline V gene (reference sequence). The CDR3 nucleotides read TGCAGTGCTACGCTAGAAGAGACCCAGTACTTC. This codes for CSATLEETQYF.

The chain recombines TRBV30 with TRBJ2-7; 8 nucleotides match TRBD1. CDR3 size: 12 residues. J lost 5 bases, V lost 4 bases, and 4 bases had no gene match. Germline CDR1 reads GTSNPN; CDR2 reads SVGIG (reference sequence). The CDR3 region has the DNA TGTGCCTGGACCGACAGGGGAAACGAGCAGTACTTC. Translating it yields CAWTDRGNEQYF. The whole variable domain, filled in from reference TRBV30 and TRBJ2-7, reads SQTIHQWPATLVQPVGSPLSLECTVEGTSNPNLYWYRQAAGRGLQLLFYSVGIGQISSEVPQNLSASRPQDRQFILSSKKLLLSDSGFYLCAWTDRGNEQYFGPGTRLTVT.

The chain couples TRBV5-4 to TRBJ2-1; possible D gene TRBD2, 7 bases. CDR1 and CDR2 from the germline V gene are SGHNT and YYREEE (reference sequence). This CDR3 region has 14 residues. Trimming left V 4 bases short and J 9 bases short, with 17 bases between. CDR3 in DNA: TGTGCCAGCAGCCTAGAGGGGGGGGCGAGTGAGCAGTTCTTC. This encodes CASSLEGGASEQFF.

The chain combines TRBV5-8 with TRBJ1-1, with D hard to call. The V end was cut by 0 bases, the J end by 5 bases, with 8 bases between. Looked up from germline, CDR1 is SGHTS and CDR2 is YDEGEE. The CDR3 has 13 amino acids. CDR3: CASSLVGETEAFF. CDR3 coding DNA: TGTGCCAGCAGCTTGGTCGGGGAAACTGAAGCTTTCTTT.

The chain combines TRBV11-2 with TRBJ2-3, with D perhaps TRBD2 (5 bases). The CDR3 spans 13 residues. The germline gives CDR1 SGHAT, CDR2 FQNNGV. Trimming took 3 bases from V and 5 from J, leaving 9 bases between them. The CDR3 loop is CASSFLEGDTQYF. CDR3 DNA sequence: TGTGCCAGCAGCTTTCTAGAGGGAGATACGCAGTATTTT.

The J gene is TRBJ2-3, the V gene TRBV29-1; 9 bases are a match to TRBD2. With V trimmed by 4 bases and J by 4 bases, 9 bases remained unmatched. The CDR3 runs to 15 residues. The germline V gene has CDR1 SQVTM and CDR2 ANQGSEA. This chain's CDR3 is CSVVGGAGGADTQYF. CDR3 nucleotide sequence: TGCAGCGTTGTCGGTGGAGCGGGAGGCGCAGATACGCAGTATTTT.

This clone showed up just once. The CDR3 nucleotides are TGCGCCAGCAGCTTGATGCGGGGGGGAACCGGGGAGCTGTTTTTT. This codes for CASSLMRGGTGELFF. The genes are TRBV5-1 and TRBJ2-2; the match to TRBD2 covers 9 bases. Looked up from germline, CDR1 is SGHRS and CDR2 is YFSETQ. The CDR3 is made up of 15 amino acids. V lost 1 base, J lost 5 bases, and 3 bases stayed unmatched.

V usage is TRBV4-1 and J usage is TRBJ2-5; D is possibly TRBD1 (5 bases). Between the trimmed V and J ends, which lost 0 bases and 5 bases, there was a span of 25 bases. Germline assignment: CDR1 MGHRA and CDR2 YSYEKL. This CDR3 comprises 19 residues. The DNA of the CDR3 is TGCGCCAGCAGCCAAGATCCGTTAAAAGGGGTCCGTCTGGGGGAGACCCAGTACTTC. It translates to CASSQDPLKGVRLGETQYF.

The rearrangement uses TRBV5-1 and TRBJ1-1, with D unclear. Germline CDR1 and CDR2: SGHRS and YFSETQ. Trimming cost V 0 bases and J 0 bases, with 9 bases left between them. The CDR3 is 15 residues long. The CDR3: CASSLDGGVNTEAFF. CDR3 coding DNA: TGCGCCAGCAGCTTGGATGGCGGGGTGAACACTGAAGCTTTCTTT.

This clone is a singleton in its sample. The genes are TRBV6-5 and TRBJ2-3; TRBD2 is a possible D gene (6 bases). The CDR3 totals 15 residues. Per the germline V gene, CDR1 is MNHEY and CDR2 is SVGAGI. With 0 bases removed from V and 5 bases from J, the gap between germline ends came to 12 bases. DNA for the CDR3: TGTGCCAGCAGTTACTCGGGGGAAGCGGGAGATACGCAGTATTTT. Its translation is CASSYSGEAGDTQYF.

V is TRBV7-2 and J is TRBJ1-3; 7 bases line up with TRBD1. This CDR3 has 16 amino acids. Germline assignment: CDR1 SGHTA and CDR2 FQGNSA. The trim removed 7 bases at V and 0 bases at J, leaving 9 bases unmatched. The chain's CDR3 is CASNPDRAYSGNTIYF. The DNA of the CDR3 is TGTGCCAGCAACCCCGACAGGGCCTACTCTGGAAACACCATATATTTT.

This clone was counted at least ten times. The chain has TRBV11-3 and TRBJ1-3; no definite D call. V lost 5 bases to trimming and J lost 3 bases, with 11 bases between them. Germline V gene sequence: CDR1 SGHNT, CDR2 YENEEA. This CDR3 is built from 14 residues. CDR3 amino acids: CASSQGGSGNTIYF. The CDR3 coding sequence is TGTGCCAGCAGCCAAGGTGGGAGTGGAAACACCATATATTTT.

For the CDR3, the DNA is TGTGCCAGTAGTTGGACTAGCGGGAGCTTGTACAATGAGCAGTTCTTC. It encodes CASSWTSGSLYNEQFF. This chain links TRBV19 with TRBJ2-1; 13 bases align to TRBD2. This CDR3 comprises 16 residues. The germline V gene encodes CDR1 LNHDA and CDR2 SQIVND (reference sequence). With V trimmed by 5 bases and J by 4 bases, 5 bases remained unmatched.

This clone turned up a few times. V is TRBV19 and J is TRBJ1-2, with 8 bases aligning to TRBD1. Germline assignment: CDR1 LNHDA and CDR2 SQIVND (reference sequence). V was clipped by 4 bases and J by 5 bases; unmatched bases: 6. This CDR3 is built from 14 residues. CDR3 bases: TGTGCCAGTAGTACACAACAGGGGGGGTATGGCTACACCTTC. Its protein is CASSTQQGGYGYTF.

This sequence joins TRBV2 and TRBJ1-2; 10 nucleotides match TRBD1. V trimming: 4 bases; J trimming: 1 base; junction bases outside the gene matches: 9. The CDR3 totals 17 residues. Germline values: CDR1 SNHLY, CDR2 FYNNEI. Written as DNA, the CDR3 is TGTGCCAGCAGTGTGGGGACAGGGGTCGTCGGTAACTATGGCTACACCTTC. Translation: CASSVGTGVVGNYGYTF. Variable domain in full (rest from reference TRBV2 and TRBJ1-2): EPEVTQTPSHQVTQMGQEVILRCVPISNHLYFYWYRQILGQKVEFLVSFYNNEISEKSEIFDDQFSVERPDGSNFTLKIRSTKLEDSAMYFCASSVGTGVVGNYGYTFGSGTRLTVV.